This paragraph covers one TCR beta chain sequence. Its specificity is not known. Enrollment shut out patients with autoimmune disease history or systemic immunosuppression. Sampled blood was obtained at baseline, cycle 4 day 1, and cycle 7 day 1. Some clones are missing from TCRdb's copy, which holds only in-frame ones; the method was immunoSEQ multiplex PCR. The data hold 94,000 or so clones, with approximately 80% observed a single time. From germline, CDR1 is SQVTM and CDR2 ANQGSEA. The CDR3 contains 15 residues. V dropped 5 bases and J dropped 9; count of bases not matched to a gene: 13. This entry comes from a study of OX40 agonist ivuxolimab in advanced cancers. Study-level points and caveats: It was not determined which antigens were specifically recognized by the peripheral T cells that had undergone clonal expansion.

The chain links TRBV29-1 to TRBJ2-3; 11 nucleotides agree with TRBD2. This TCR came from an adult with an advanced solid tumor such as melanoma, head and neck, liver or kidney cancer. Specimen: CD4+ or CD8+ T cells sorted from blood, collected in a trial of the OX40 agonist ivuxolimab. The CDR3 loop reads CSVNVGTSGGKTQYF. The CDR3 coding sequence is TGCAGCGTTAACGTCGGGACTAGCGGTGGTAAGACGCAGTATTTT.